These T cell receptor beta chains were read from a single sample in a study of read filtering for tumor transcriptome and immune sequencing. TCRdb reprocessed the reads with MiXCR, giving one entry per CDR3 protein. The sample contains approximately 43,000 distinct CDR3 sequences, around 15% of which appear only once. The sequenced material came from a population of CD138-negative cells sorted from bone marrow. The receptors originated from a donor aged 40 or over with multiple myeloma. The CDR3 runs from the conserved cysteine through the conserved F or W. Each record gives: CDR3 protein, V gene.

CDR3 protein: CSVLELSRVTEAFF
V gene: TRBV29-1

CDR3 protein: CASSQGLAGSSYEQYF
V gene: TRBV3-1

CDR3 protein: CSALRTETQYF
V gene: TRBV20-1

CDR3 protein: CASRYRGAGELFF
V gene: TRBV19

CDR3 protein: CASSPLPGRGTGNEQFF
V gene: TRBV4-2

CDR3 protein: CASSFARASRVDEQYF
V gene: TRBV28

CDR3 protein: CASSQASGRADTQYF
V gene: TRBV4-2

CDR3 protein: CASSRDARSYNEQFF
V gene: TRBV19

CDR3 protein: CSATISGAKTDTQYF
V gene: TRBV20-1

CDR3 protein: CASSERGEQFF
V gene: TRBV25-1

CDR3 protein: CASKFGQGYQPQHF
V gene: TRBV19

CDR3 protein: CASTSREGIGYNEQFF
V gene: TRBV6-2/TRBV6-3

CDR3 protein: CASSLAISSTASQETQYF
V gene: TRBV5-5

CDR3 protein: CSVETPLGEYNEQFF
V gene: TRBV29-1

CDR3 protein: CASSTALGLEETQYF
V gene: TRBV5-1

CDR3 protein: CASSATGSEQFF
V gene: TRBV19

CDR3 protein: CASSLGSGGWYNEQFF
V gene: TRBV7-9

CDR3 protein: CASSILGQGIEEQFF
V gene: TRBV6-1

CDR3 protein: CASRRRQGSTEAFF
V gene: TRBV12-3/TRBV12-4

CDR3 protein: CASSPGVANVLTF
V gene: TRBV18

CDR3 protein: CSARGDKDTEAFF
V gene: TRBV20-1

CDR3 protein: CASSLTKTSSSYEQYF
V gene: TRBV7-3

CDR3 protein: CSVELREGSYNEQFF
V gene: TRBV29-1

CDR3 protein: CASSYNGAQHNEQFF
V gene: TRBV6-5

CDR3 protein: CASSGGHIGANVLTF
V gene: TRBV27

CDR3 protein: CASTLRRGRGVAEAFF
V gene: TRBV27

CDR3 protein: CASSQEWGGNQPQHF
V gene: TRBV4-3

CDR3 protein: CSARKDTQYF
V gene: TRBV20-1

CDR3 protein: CAWSVPGDPYEQYF
V gene: TRBV30

CDR3 protein: CATSDLGGRALQETQYF
V gene: TRBV24-1

CDR3 protein: CASSQMGPFTDTQYF
V gene: TRBV5-1

CDR3 protein: CASSADRGYVDDYGYTF
V gene: TRBV7-9

CDR3 protein: CASSQEGSPLHF
V gene: TRBV3-1

CDR3 protein: CASSPGSGSFLDTQYF
V gene: TRBV11-2

CDR3 protein: CASSMVAGYYNEQFF
V gene: TRBV5-1

CDR3 protein: CASSLGLAHGGGHEQYF
V gene: TRBV5-1

CDR3 protein: CASSGGTGGLNQPQHF
V gene: TRBV28

CDR3 protein: CASRQGDGELFF
V gene: TRBV27

CDR3 protein: CASSLVSGGSTDTQYF
V gene: TRBV19

CDR3 protein: CSARGQGADEQYF
V gene: TRBV20-1

CDR3 protein: CASSKTSGVWTGELFF
V gene: TRBV9

CDR3 protein: CASSYSGLAEETQYF
V gene: TRBV6-5

CDR3 protein: CASSFPVGPQHF
V gene: TRBV7-9

CDR3 protein: CASNRGRGGTQYF
V gene: TRBV27

CDR3 protein: CAPYPGGGPYNEQFF
V gene: TRBV4-1

CDR3 protein: CASGEGQMNTEAFF
V gene: TRBV5-1

CDR3 protein: CASSPPEADEKLFF
V gene: TRBV18

CDR3 protein: CASGQSNEQFF
V gene: TRBV7-9

CDR3 protein: CSVWTGDYGYTF
V gene: TRBV29-1

CDR3 protein: CASGPRWAAYPSYEQYF
V gene: TRBV7-9

CDR3 protein: CASSPGLRGTGEKLFF
V gene: TRBV6-2/TRBV6-3

CDR3 protein: CSAVGPIVRIGELFF
V gene: TRBV20-1

CDR3 protein: CASTLGPTWGGKFF
V gene: TRBV28

CDR3 protein: CASVRDSNRLAFF
V gene: TRBV6-1

CDR3 protein: CASSLTHMAGAPYNEQFF
V gene: TRBV4-3

CDR3 protein: CASSVGAAADEKLFF
V gene: TRBV5-1

CDR3 protein: CAWSGEGKRERETGELFF
V gene: TRBV30

CDR3 protein: CAISERTSGRAGATDTQYF
V gene: TRBV10-3